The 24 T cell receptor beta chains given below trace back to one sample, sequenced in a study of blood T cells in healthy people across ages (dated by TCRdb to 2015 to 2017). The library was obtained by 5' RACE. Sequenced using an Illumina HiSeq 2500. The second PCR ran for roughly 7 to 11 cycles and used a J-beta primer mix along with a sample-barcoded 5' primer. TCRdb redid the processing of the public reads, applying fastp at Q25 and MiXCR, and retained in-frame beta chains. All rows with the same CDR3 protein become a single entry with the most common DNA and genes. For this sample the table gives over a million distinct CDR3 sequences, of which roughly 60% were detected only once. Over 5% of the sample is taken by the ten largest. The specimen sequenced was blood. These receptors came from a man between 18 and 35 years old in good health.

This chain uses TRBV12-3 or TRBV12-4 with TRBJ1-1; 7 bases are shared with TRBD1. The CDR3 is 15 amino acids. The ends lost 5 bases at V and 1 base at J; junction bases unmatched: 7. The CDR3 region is CASSLRQGSNTEAFF. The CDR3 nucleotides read TGTGCCAGCAGTCTACGACAGGGATCGAACACTGAAGCTTTCTTT.

The CDR3: CSAREDRMGNQPQHF. CDR3 DNA: TGCAGTGCTAGAGAGGACAGGATGGGGAATCAGCCCCAGCATTTT. This chain joins TRBV20-1 and TRBJ1-5, with 7 bases fitting TRBD1. This CDR3 has 15 amino acids. V lost 0 bases, J lost 4 bases, and 6 bases stayed unmatched. CDR1 is DFQATT, CDR2 SNEGSKA, per germline (reference sequence).

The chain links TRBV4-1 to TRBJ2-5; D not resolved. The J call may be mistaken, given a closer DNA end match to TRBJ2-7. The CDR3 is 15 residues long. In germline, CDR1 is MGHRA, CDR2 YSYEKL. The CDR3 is CASSQGPSPHDEQYF. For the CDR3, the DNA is TGCGCCAGCAGCCAAGGGCCCTCCCCGCATGACGAGCAGTACTTC.

The CDR3 region has the DNA TGCAGCGCCGGACGGGACGCCGGGTTCGGCAATGAGCAGTACTTC. Protein: CSAGRDAGFGNEQYF. The gene calls are TRBV29-1 and TRBJ2-5; D is perhaps TRBD1 or TRBD2 (5 bases each). Germline V gene data show CDR1 as SQVTM and CDR2 as ANQGSEA. V lost 7 bases, J lost 11 bases, and 29 bases lay in between. CDR3 size: 15 residues.

The CDR3 region is CASRRGEKAFF. For the CDR3, the DNA is TGTGCCAGCAGGCGGGGCGAGAAAGCTTTCTTT. This chain uses TRBV7-2 with TRBJ1-1, with D possibly matching TRBD1 (5 bases). V lost 6 bases, J lost 9 bases, and 11 bases lay in between. The CDR3 runs 11 residues. CDR1 and CDR2 from the germline V gene are SGHTA and FQGNSA.

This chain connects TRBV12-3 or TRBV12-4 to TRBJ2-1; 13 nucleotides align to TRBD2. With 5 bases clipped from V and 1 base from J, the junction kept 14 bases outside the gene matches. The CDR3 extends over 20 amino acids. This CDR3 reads CASSPGLAGARRESYNEQFF. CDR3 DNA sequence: TGTGCCAGCAGTCCTGGACTAGCGGGAGCCCGAAGGGAGTCCTACAATGAGCAGTTCTTC.

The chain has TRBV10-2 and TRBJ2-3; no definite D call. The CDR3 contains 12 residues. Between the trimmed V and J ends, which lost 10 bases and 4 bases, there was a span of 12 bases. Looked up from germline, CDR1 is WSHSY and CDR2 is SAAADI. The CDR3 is CANTERPDTQYF. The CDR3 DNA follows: TGCGCCAACACTGAAAGACCAGATACGCAGTATTTT.

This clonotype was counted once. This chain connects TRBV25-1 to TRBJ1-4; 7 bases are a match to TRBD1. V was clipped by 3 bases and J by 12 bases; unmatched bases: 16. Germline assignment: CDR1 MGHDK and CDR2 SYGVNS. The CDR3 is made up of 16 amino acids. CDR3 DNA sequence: TGTGCCAGCAGTGATTCTTACAGGGGCCGGAAAGAAGAACTGTTTTTT. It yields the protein CASSDSYRGRKEELFF.

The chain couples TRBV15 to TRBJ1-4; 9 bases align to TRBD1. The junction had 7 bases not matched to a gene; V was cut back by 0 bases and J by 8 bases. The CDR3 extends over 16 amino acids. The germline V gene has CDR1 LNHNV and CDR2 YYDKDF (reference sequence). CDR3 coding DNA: TGTGCCACCAGCAGAGATCGGGGGACAGGGTCGGAAAAACTGTTTTTT. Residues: CATSRDRGTGSEKLFF. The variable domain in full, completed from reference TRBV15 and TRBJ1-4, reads DAMVIQNPRYQVTQFGKPVTLSCSQTLNHNVMYWYQQKSSQAPKLLFHYYDKDFNNEADTPDNFQSRRPNTSFCFLDIRSPGLGDTAMYLCATSRDRGTGSEKLFFGSGTQLSVL.

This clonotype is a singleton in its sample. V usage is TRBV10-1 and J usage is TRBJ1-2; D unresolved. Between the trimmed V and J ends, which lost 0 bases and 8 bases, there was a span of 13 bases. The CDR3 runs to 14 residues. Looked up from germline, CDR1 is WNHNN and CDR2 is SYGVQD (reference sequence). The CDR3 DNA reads TGCGCCAGCAGTGAGTCTGCTGCGGTGGGCGGCTACACCTTC. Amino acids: CASSESAAVGGYTF.

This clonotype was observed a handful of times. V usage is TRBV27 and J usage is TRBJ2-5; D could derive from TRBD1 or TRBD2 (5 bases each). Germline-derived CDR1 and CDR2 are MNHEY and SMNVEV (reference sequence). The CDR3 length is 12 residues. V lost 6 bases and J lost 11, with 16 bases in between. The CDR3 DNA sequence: TGTGCCAGCAGGCTGGGGGTTGGAGTGCAGTACTTC. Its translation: CASRLGVGVQYF.

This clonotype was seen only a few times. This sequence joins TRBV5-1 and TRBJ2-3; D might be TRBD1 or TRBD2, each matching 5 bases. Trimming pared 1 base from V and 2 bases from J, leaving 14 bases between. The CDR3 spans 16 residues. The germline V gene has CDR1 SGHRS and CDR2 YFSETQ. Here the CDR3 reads CASSLRDGETTDTQYF. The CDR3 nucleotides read TGCGCCAGCAGCTTGCGGGACGGGGAGACCACAGATACGCAGTATTTT.

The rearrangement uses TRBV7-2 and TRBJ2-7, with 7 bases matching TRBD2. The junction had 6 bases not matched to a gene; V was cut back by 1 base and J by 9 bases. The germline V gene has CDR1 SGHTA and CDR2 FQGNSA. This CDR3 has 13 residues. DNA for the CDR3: TGTGCCAGCAGCTTAGTCGGGCAGCGGGGGCAGTACTTC. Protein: CASSLVGQRGQYF.

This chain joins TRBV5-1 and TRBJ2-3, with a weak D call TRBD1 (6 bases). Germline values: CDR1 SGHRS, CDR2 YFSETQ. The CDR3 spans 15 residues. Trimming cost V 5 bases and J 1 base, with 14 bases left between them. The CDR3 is CASRPQGRGTDTQYF. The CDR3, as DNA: TGCGCCAGCAGGCCACAGGGCAGGGGCACAGATACGCAGTATTTT. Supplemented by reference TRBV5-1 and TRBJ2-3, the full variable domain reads KAGVTQTPRYLIKTRGQQVTLSCSPISGHRSVSWYQQTPGQGLQFLFEYFSETQRNKGNFPGRFSGRQFSNSRSEMNVSTLELGDSALYLCASRPQGRGTDTQYFGPGTRLTVL.

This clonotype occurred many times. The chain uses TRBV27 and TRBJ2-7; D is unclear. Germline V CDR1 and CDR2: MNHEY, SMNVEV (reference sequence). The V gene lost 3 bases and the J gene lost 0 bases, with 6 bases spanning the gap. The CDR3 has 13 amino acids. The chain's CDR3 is CASSFSSSYEQYF. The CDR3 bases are TGTGCCAGCAGTTTTAGCAGCTCCTACGAGCAGTACTTC.

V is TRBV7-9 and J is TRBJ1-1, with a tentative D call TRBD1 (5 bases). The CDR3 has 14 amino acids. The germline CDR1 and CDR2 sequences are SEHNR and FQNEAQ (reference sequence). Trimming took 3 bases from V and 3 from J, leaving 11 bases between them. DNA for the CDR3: TGTGCCAGCAGCTTGGGGGGTGCGGACACTGAAGCTTTCTTT. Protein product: CASSLGGADTEAFF.

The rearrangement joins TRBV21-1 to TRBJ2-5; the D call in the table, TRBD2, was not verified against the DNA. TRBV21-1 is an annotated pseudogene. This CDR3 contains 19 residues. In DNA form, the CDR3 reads TGTGCCAGCAGCAAACCGGGACTAGCGGGAGCCGACCCCCAAGAGACCCAGTACTTC. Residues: CASSKPGLAGADPQETQYF.

The CDR3 loop is CASSQDFTRGYTF. The CDR3 DNA follows: TGTGCCAGCAGCCAAGATTTCACTCGTGGCTACACCTTC. The chain links TRBV3-1 to TRBJ1-2; D unclear. With 0 bases removed from V and 7 bases from J, the gap between germline ends came to 9 bases. CDR3 length: 13 amino acids. The germline V gene encodes CDR1 LGHDT and CDR2 YNNKEL (reference sequence).

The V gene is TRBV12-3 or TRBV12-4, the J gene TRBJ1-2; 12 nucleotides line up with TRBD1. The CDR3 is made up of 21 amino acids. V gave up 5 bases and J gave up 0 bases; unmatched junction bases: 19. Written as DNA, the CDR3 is TGTGCCAGCAGTGATCGAAAAGACGGGACAGGGGGCGACCTAGCTAACTATGGCTACACCTTC. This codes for CASSDRKDGTGGDLANYGYTF.

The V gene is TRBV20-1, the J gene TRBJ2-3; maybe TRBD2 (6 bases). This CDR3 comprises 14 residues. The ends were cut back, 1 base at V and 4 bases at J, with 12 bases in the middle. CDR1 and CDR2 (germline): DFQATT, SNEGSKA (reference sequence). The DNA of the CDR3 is TGCAGTGCTAGAGTCGGCGGGAACTCAGATACGCAGTATTTT. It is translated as CSARVGGNSDTQYF.

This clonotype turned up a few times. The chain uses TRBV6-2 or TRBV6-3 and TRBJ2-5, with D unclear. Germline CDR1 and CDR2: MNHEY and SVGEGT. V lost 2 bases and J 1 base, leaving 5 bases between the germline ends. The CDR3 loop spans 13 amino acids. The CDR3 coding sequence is TGTGCCAGCAGTTACACAGCCCAAGAGACCCAGTACTTC. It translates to CASSYTAQETQYF.

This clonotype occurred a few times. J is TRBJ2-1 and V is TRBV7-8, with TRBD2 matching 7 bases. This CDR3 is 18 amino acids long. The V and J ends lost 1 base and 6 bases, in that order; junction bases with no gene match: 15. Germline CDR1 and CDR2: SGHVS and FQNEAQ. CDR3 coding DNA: TGTGCCAGCAGCTTAGTCGTCTCACGGGGGGTGTCTGGCAATGAGCAGTTCTTC. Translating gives CASSLVVSRGVSGNEQFF.

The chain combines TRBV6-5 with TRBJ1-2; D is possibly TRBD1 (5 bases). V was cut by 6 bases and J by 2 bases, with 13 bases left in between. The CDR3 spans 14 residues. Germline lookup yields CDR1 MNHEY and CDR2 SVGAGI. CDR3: CASRPGGANYGYTF. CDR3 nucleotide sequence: TGTGCCAGCAGGCCCGGGGGAGCAAACTATGGCTACACCTTC.

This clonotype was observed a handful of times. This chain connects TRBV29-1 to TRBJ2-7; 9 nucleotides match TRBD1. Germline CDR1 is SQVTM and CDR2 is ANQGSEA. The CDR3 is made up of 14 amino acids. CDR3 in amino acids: CSARTGGASYEQYF. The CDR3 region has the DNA TGCAGTGCAAGAACAGGGGGCGCTTCCTACGAGCAGTACTTC.